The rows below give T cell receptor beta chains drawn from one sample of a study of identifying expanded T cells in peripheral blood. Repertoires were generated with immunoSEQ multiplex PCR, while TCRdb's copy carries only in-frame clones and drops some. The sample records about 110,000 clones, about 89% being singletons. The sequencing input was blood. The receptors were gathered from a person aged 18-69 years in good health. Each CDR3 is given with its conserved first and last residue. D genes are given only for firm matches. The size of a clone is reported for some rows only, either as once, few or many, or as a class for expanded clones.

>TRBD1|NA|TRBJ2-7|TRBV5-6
TGTGCCAGCAGCTTGGGCAGGGGGTACTACGAGCAGTACTTC
CASSLGRGYYEQYF
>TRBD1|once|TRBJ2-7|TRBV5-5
TGTGCCAGCAGCTCGCAGGGACAGCTCAACTACGAGCAGTACTTC
CASSSQGQLNYEQYF
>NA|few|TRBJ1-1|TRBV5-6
TGTGCCAGCAGTCGACGGGATAAGAGTTTCTTT
CASSRRDKSFF
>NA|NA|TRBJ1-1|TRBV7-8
TGTGCCAGCAGCTTCCCCCCCCGTACTACCCTAGGCCCTGAAGCTTTCTTT
CASSFPPRTTLGPEAFF
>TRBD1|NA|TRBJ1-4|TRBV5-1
TGCGCCAGCAGGGAACAGGGGACTAATGAAAAACTGTTTTTT
CASREQGTNEKLFF
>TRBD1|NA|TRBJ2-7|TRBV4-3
TGCGCCAGCAGCCGGACATGGGGGACAGGGGACTACGAGCAGTACTTC
CASSRTWGTGDYEQYF
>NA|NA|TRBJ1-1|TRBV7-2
TGTGCCAGCAGCGCGAACAGCCGAGGGGAAGCTTTCTTT
CASSANSRGEAFF
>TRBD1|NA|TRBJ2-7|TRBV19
TGTGCCAGTAGTATCGACAGGGGGCTCGGATACGAGCAGTACTTC
CASSIDRGLGYEQYF
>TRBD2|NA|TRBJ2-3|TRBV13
TGTGCCAGCACCACGACTAGCGGGGGCGCAGATACGCAGTATTTT
CASTTTSGGADTQYF
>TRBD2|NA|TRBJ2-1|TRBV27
TGTGCCATCGGTCTAGCGGGGAACAATGAGCAGTTCTTC
CAIGLAGNNEQFF
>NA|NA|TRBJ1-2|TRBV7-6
TGTGCCAGCAGCTTATTTTCGGGAGGTCAGGGCTATGGCTACACCTTC
CASSLFSGGQGYGYTF
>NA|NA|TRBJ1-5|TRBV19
TGTGCCAGTAGCGGGATCCCGATCCAGCCCCAGCATTTT
CASSGIPIQPQHF
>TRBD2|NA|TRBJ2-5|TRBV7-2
TGTGCCAGCAGACCTATGACTAGCGGGCTAGAGACCCAGTACTTC
CASRPMTSGLETQYF
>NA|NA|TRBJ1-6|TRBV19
TGTGCCAGTAGCACCCTTTACGGGGGTAGATCACCCCTCCACTTT
CASSTLYGGRSPLHF
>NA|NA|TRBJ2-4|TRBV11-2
TGTGCCAGCAGCCGGTTAGCGGTAGTAGCCAAAAACATTCAGTACTTC
CASSRLAVVAKNIQYF
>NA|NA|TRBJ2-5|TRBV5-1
TGCGCCAGCAGCTTGGACTCTGGAGAGACCCAGTACTTC
CASSLDSGETQYF
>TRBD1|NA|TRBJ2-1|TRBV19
TGTGCCAGTAGTATCCAGTCAGGGGGAAAGCAGTTCTTC
CASSIQSGGKQFF
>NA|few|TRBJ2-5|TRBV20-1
TGCAGTGCTACCCGTGGGGAGACCCAGTACTTC
CSATRGETQYF
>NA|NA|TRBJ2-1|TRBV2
TGTGCCAGCAGTAGCAGTTATACTAACAATGAGCAGTTCTTC
CASSSSYTNNEQFF
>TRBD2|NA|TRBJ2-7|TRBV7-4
TGTGCCAGCAGTAAGACTAGCGGGGGCTACGAGCAGTACTTC
CASSKTSGGYEQYF
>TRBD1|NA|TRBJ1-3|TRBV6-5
TGTGCCAGCAGTCGACAGGGATCGGGAAACACCATATATTTT
CASSRQGSGNTIYF
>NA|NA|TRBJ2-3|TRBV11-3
TGTGCCAGCAGCGTTAGTAGGGGCACAGATACGCAGTATTTT
CASSVSRGTDTQYF
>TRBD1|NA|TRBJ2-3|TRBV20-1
TGCAGTGCGGGGGGACAGGGGAGGCAGTATTTT
CSAGGQGRQYF
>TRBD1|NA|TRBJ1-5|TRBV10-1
TGCGCCAGCAGCCAATTACAAGGACAGGGCGGCAATCAGCCCCAGCATTTT
CASSQLQGQGGNQPQHF
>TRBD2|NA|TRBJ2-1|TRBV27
TGTGCCAGCAGTTTTACCCCGGGAGGGTACGGTGAGCAGTTCTTC
CASSFTPGGYGEQFF
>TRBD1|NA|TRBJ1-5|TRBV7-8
TGTGCCAGCAGCCTCCGGGACAGTCCCAATCAGCCCCAGCATTTT
CASSLRDSPNQPQHF
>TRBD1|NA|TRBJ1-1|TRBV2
TGTGCCAGCTACAGGGGCACTGAAGCTTTCTTT
CASYRGTEAFF
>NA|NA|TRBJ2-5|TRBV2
TGTGCCAGCAGTGAAATGGGGCTGGAGACCCAGTACTTC
CASSEMGLETQYF
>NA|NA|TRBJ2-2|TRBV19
TGTGCCAGTAGTATCGCGCCCGGGGGACTTCCAAACACCGGGGAGCTGTTTTTT
CASSIAPGGLPNTGELFF
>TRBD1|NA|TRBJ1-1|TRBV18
TGTGCCAGCTCACCAAGGGCAGGGGGCCTGGTGAACACTGAAGCTTTCTTT
CASSPRAGGLVNTEAFF
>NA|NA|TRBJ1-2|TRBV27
TGTGCCAGCAGTTTTTCCCCAAGCTATGGCTACACCTTC
CASSFSPSYGYTF
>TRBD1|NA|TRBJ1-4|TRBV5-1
TGCGCCAGCAGGGAACAGGGGTTTGAAAATGAAAAACTGTTTTTT
CASREQGFENEKLFF
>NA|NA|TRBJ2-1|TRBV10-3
TGTGCCATCAGTGATCTTCCGGCGCCTAGCTCCTACAATGAGCAGTTCTTC
CAISDLPAPSSYNEQFF
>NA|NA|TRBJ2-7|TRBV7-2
TGTGCCAGCAGCTTTGGGGGGGGCGACTACGAGCAGTACTTC
CASSFGGGDYEQYF
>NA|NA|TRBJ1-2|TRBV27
TGTGCCAGCAGTTTGGAGGGGGGGGGCTATGGCTACACCTTC
CASSLEGGGYGYTF
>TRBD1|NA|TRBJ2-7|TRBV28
TGTGCCAGCACCTCCCCATCCAGGACAGGGTTTACCTACGAGCAGTACTTC
CASTSPSRTGFTYEQYF
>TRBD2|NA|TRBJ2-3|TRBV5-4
TGTGCCAGCAGCTTGGTTAGCGGGACTAGACTTGGCACGCAGTATTTT
CASSLVSGTRLGTQYF